What follows is one T cell receptor (beta chain) and its context. What it binds is unknown. 13 Jbeta primers and 60 Vbeta primers were used for the PCR. Libraries were prepared by immunoSEQ multiplex PCR; TCRdb keeps only in-frame clonotypes and omits some of them. The data hold 250,000 to 350,000 clones, with roughly 89% observed a single time. Germline values: CDR1 SGHRS, CDR2 YFSETQ. V gave up 0 bases and J gave up 2 bases, with 9 bases separating them. The CDR3 is 14 amino acids. The data originate from a study of cytomegalovirus exposure and HLA in healthy donors. Study observations and caveats: Earlier analysis yielded a pattern in which most TCR beta V segments were productive about 87% or about 30% of the time.

The V gene is TRBV5-1, the J gene TRBJ2-7; a weak D match, TRBD2 (6 bases). Source material: PBMCs. This sequence originates from a man in his forties in good health and CMV-seropositive. Here the CDR3 reads CASSLGGEAYEQYF. CDR3 bases: TGCGCCAGCAGCTTGGGGGGGGAGGCCTACGAGCAGTACTTC.